This is a list of T cell receptor beta chains from one sample in a study of T cells in localized non-small cell lung cancer. Measured with immunoSEQ multiplex PCR; TCRdb has only the in-frame clones, and not every one. The sample lists approximately 1,200 clones, more than 25% seen once, with around 27% in the top ten. The sample here was normal lung tissue next to the tumor, taken before any cancer treatment. All receptors come from a female donor at least 60 years old with stage II lung adenocarcinoma. The CDR3 runs from the conserved cysteine through the conserved F or W. Each record gives: D gene, clone size, CDR3 length, V gene, J gene, CDR3 DNA, CDR3 protein. A D gene is named only where the DNA matches it firmly. Rows give clone size only sometimes, using once, few, many, or a class for an expanded clone.

-,-,16,TRBV28,TRBJ1-3,TGTGCCAGCAGTTTCGTAGGTTCCGTCTCTGGAAACACCATATATTTT,CASSFVGSVSGNTIYF
-,-,13,TRBV7-2,TRBJ1-6,TGTGCCAGCAGGGAGGATGTGCGTTCACCCCTCCACTTT,CASREDVRSPLHF
TRBD2,-,14,TRBV14,TRBJ2-1,TGTGCCAGCAGCCACGGGAGGAACTACAATGAGCAGTTCTTC,CASSHGRNYNEQFF
TRBD1,medium-sized,15,TRBV11-3,TRBJ1-4,TGTGCCAGCAGCTGGCGCGGGACAGGAGATGAAAAACTGTTTTTT,CASSWRGTGDEKLFF
TRBD1,-,14,TRBV11-3,TRBJ1-2,TGTGCCAGCAGCCCGCAGGGGGCTGACTATGGCTACACCTTC,CASSPQGADYGYTF
-,few,14,TRBV7-5,TRBJ2-1,TGTGCTAGCAGTCGCGGGGGGGCGGTCAATGAGCAGTTCTTC,CASSRGGAVNEQFF
-,medium-sized,15,TRBV11-3,TRBJ2-3,TGTGCCAGCAGCCCGAGAGGGCGCGGCGCAGATACGCAGTATTTT,CASSPRGRGADTQYF
-,-,15,TRBV18,TRBJ1-1,TGTGCCAGCTCATCAGTGTCCGGTAGGGACACTGAAGCTTTCTTT,CASSSVSGRDTEAFF
TRBD1,few,14,TRBV18,TRBJ1-1,TGTGCCAGCTCCCACCAGGGGGACACCACTGAAGCTTTCTTT,CASSHQGDTTEAFF